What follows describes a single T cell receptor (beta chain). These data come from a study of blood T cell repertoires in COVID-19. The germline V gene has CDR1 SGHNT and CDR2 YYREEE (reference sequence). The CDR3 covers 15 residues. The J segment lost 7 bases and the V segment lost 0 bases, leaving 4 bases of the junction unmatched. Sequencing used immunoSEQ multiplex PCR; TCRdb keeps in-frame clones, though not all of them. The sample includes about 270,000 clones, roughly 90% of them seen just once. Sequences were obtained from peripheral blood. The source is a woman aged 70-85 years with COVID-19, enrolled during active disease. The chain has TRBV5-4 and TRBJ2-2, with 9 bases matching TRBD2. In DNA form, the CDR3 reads TGTGCCAGCAGCTTGGGGACTAGCGTAAACGGGGAGCTGTTTTTT. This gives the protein CASSLGTSVNGELFF. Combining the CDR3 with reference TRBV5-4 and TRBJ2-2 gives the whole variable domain ETGVTQSPTHLIKTRGQQVTLRCSSQSGHNTVSWYQQALGQGPQFIFQYYREEENGRGNFPPRFSGLQFPNYSSELNVNALELDDSALYLCASSLGTSVNGELFFGEGSRLTVL.